Listed below are T cell receptor beta chains from one sample, sequenced in a study of cytomegalovirus exposure and HLA in healthy donors. Assay: immunoSEQ multiplex PCR; the TCRdb copy retains only in-frame clones and omits some. The data show 110,000 or so clones, approximately 80% seen once. Source material: PBMCs. The receptors come from a man aged 45-60 years in good health and CMV-seropositive. Both conserved end residues are trimmed from each CDR3. Fields, in order: CDR3 protein, V gene, J gene.

CDR3aa: ASSLGSRAYNSPLH
v_gene: TRBV5-1
j_gene: TRBJ1-6

CDR3aa: ASSFGGRTEAF
v_gene: TRBV5-4
j_gene: TRBJ1-1

CDR3aa: AASGFTEAF
v_gene: TRBV19
j_gene: TRBJ1-1

CDR3aa: ASSFPGQGAIGELF
v_gene: TRBV21-1
j_gene: TRBJ2-2

CDR3aa: ASGMAGAGYT
v_gene: TRBV6-5
j_gene: TRBJ1-2

CDR3aa: AISESFGGQGEQY
v_gene: TRBV10-3
j_gene: TRBJ2-7

CDR3aa: ATSRDPGTEAF
v_gene: TRBV15
j_gene: TRBJ1-1

CDR3aa: ATSEGIQFQETQY
v_gene: TRBV15
j_gene: TRBJ2-5

CDR3aa: ASSRTAGELF
v_gene: TRBV4-3
j_gene: TRBJ2-2

CDR3aa: ASSKDSPRYGYT
v_gene: TRBV11-2
j_gene: TRBJ1-2

CDR3aa: ASSLAGPGEQY
v_gene: TRBV5-6
j_gene: TRBJ2-5

CDR3aa: ASSLGTKTDTQY
v_gene: TRBV27
j_gene: TRBJ2-3

CDR3aa: ASSKEAGQGEWDYGYT
v_gene: TRBV21-1
j_gene: TRBJ1-2

CDR3aa: ASSLGGLAGYTDTQY
v_gene: TRBV13
j_gene: TRBJ2-3

CDR3aa: ASSSQGNSYEQY
v_gene: TRBV5-4
j_gene: TRBJ2-7

CDR3aa: SVESPAPNEQF
v_gene: TRBV29-1
j_gene: TRBJ2-1